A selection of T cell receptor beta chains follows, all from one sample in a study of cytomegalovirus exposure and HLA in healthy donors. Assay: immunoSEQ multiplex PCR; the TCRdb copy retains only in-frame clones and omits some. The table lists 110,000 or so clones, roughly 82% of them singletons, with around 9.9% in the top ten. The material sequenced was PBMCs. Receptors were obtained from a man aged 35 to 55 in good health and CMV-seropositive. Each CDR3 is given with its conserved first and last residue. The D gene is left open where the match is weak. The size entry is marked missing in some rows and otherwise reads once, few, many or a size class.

cdr3_aa: CSTRQEVKLFF; cdr3_nt: TGCAGTACTCGACAGGAGGTAAAACTGTTTTTT; v_call: TRBV20-1; j_call: TRBJ1-4; d_call: -; clone_size: -
cdr3_aa: CASSMDRGTGELFF; cdr3_nt: TGTGCCAGTAGTATGGACAGGGGAACCGGGGAGCTGTTTTTT; v_call: TRBV19; j_call: TRBJ2-2; d_call: TRBD1; clone_size: -
cdr3_aa: CASSRRDRGISSGANVLTF; cdr3_nt: TGTGCCAGTAGTAGACGGGACAGGGGGATAAGCTCTGGGGCCAACGTCCTGACTTTC; v_call: TRBV19; j_call: TRBJ2-6; d_call: TRBD1; clone_size: -
cdr3_aa: CASSVDLGVGEKLFF; cdr3_nt: TGTGCCAGCAGCGTAGACCTCGGGGTGGGTGAAAAACTGTTTTTT; v_call: TRBV9; j_call: TRBJ1-4; d_call: -; clone_size: -
cdr3_aa: CASSYSHRVNIQYF; cdr3_nt: TGTGCCAGCAGTTACTCTCACAGGGTTAACATTCAGTACTTC; v_call: TRBV6-6; j_call: TRBJ2-4; d_call: -; clone_size: -
cdr3_aa: CASTALPDSNQPQHF; cdr3_nt: TGTGCCAGCACCGCACTCCCCGATAGCAATCAGCCCCAGCATTTT; v_call: TRBV6-6; j_call: TRBJ1-5; d_call: -; clone_size: few
cdr3_aa: CASSIGTPLTDTQYF; cdr3_nt: TGTGCCAGTAGTATAGGGACACCACTCACAGATACGCAGTATTTT; v_call: TRBV19; j_call: TRBJ2-3; d_call: -; clone_size: few
cdr3_aa: CASSQADRVSQPQHF; cdr3_nt: TGCGCCAGCAGCCAAGCCGACAGGGTCTCTCAGCCCCAGCATTTT; v_call: TRBV4-1; j_call: TRBJ1-5; d_call: TRBD1; clone_size: few
cdr3_aa: CASSRAQGVGQPQHF; cdr3_nt: TGTGCCAGTAGTAGGGCGCAGGGGGTCGGTCAGCCCCAGCATTTT; v_call: TRBV19; j_call: TRBJ1-5; d_call: TRBD1; clone_size: -
cdr3_aa: CASSFGDRGLYEQFF; cdr3_nt: TGTGCCAGCAGCTTCGGGGACAGGGGGCTTTATGAGCAGTTCTTC; v_call: TRBV7-3; j_call: TRBJ2-1; d_call: TRBD1; clone_size: -
cdr3_aa: CASSHTGTGATYNEQLF; cdr3_nt: TGTGCCAGCAGCCATACGGGGACAGGGGCGACATACAATGAGCAGCTCTTC; v_call: TRBV9; j_call: TRBJ2-1; d_call: TRBD1; clone_size: -
cdr3_aa: CASVWSPGEHEQYF; cdr3_nt: TGTGCCAGCGTATGGTCCCCAGGGGAACACGAGCAGTACTTC; v_call: TRBV28; j_call: TRBJ2-7; d_call: -; clone_size: -
cdr3_aa: CSASVSARGTF; cdr3_nt: TGCAGTGCTAGTGTTTCCGCTAGGGGCACCTTC; v_call: TRBV20-1; j_call: TRBJ1-2; d_call: -; clone_size: few
cdr3_aa: CASSTGQSSYNEQFF; cdr3_nt: TGCGCCAGCAGCACAGGACAGAGCTCCTACAATGAGCAGTTCTTC; v_call: TRBV5-1; j_call: TRBJ2-1; d_call: -; clone_size: -
cdr3_aa: CASSLPGGNEQFF; cdr3_nt: TGTGCCAGCTCACTACCCGGGGGCAATGAGCAGTTCTTC; v_call: TRBV18; j_call: TRBJ2-1; d_call: -; clone_size: -
cdr3_aa: CASSADQPRRGPTNTEAFF; cdr3_nt: TGTGCCAGCAGCGCAGATCAACCGCGGCGGGGACCCACGAACACTGAAGCTTTCTTT; v_call: TRBV9; j_call: TRBJ1-1; d_call: -; clone_size: -
cdr3_aa: CASSIGRVPSEAFF; cdr3_nt: TGTGCCAGTAGTATAGGTCGGGTCCCTTCTGAAGCTTTCTTT; v_call: TRBV19; j_call: TRBJ1-1; d_call: -; clone_size: few
cdr3_aa: CASSIDLRSSYNEQFF; cdr3_nt: TGTGCCAGTAGTATAGATCTAAGGAGCTCCTACAATGAGCAGTTCTTC; v_call: TRBV19; j_call: TRBJ2-1; d_call: -; clone_size: -
cdr3_aa: CASSPPGGTYNEQFF; cdr3_nt: TGTGCCAGCAGCCCCCCCGGGGGGACCTACAATGAGCAGTTCTTC; v_call: TRBV11-2; j_call: TRBJ2-1; d_call: TRBD2; clone_size: -
cdr3_aa: CASTDSAYEQYF; cdr3_nt: TGTGCCAGCACGGACAGTGCCTACGAGCAGTACTTC; v_call: TRBV28; j_call: TRBJ2-7; d_call: -; clone_size: -
cdr3_aa: CASSFGIGQGYGYTF; cdr3_nt: TGTGCCAGCAGCTTTGGAATTGGCCAGGGCTATGGCTACACCTTC; v_call: TRBV5-8; j_call: TRBJ1-2; d_call: -; clone_size: -
cdr3_aa: CASRTPPGAQHF; cdr3_nt: TGTGCCAGCAGAACTCCCCCGGGAGCCCAGCATTTT; v_call: TRBV6-5; j_call: TRBJ1-5; d_call: -; clone_size: -
cdr3_aa: CASSLSGTGGHEQYF; cdr3_nt: TGTGCCAGCAGTTTATCCGGGACAGGGGGTCACGAGCAGTACTTC; v_call: TRBV28; j_call: TRBJ2-7; d_call: TRBD1; clone_size: -
cdr3_aa: CASSYSETQYF; cdr3_nt: TGTGCCAGCAGCTACTCAGAGACCCAGTACTTC; v_call: TRBV2; j_call: TRBJ2-5; d_call: -; clone_size: -
cdr3_aa: CASSQNLAGVSNSPLHF; cdr3_nt: TGTGCCAGCAGCCAGAATCTGGCGGGAGTCTCTAATTCACCCCTCCACTTT; v_call: TRBV11-2; j_call: TRBJ1-6; d_call: -; clone_size: few
cdr3_aa: CASRETSGGATDEQFF; cdr3_nt: TGTGCCAGCAGAGAGACTAGCGGGGGGGCTACCGATGAGCAGTTCTTC; v_call: TRBV28; j_call: TRBJ2-1; d_call: TRBD2; clone_size: -
cdr3_aa: CASSPIQGNSANYGYTF; cdr3_nt: TGTGCCAGCAGCCCAATTCAGGGGAATTCGGCTAACTATGGCTACACCTTC; v_call: TRBV7-9; j_call: TRBJ1-2; d_call: -; clone_size: -
cdr3_aa: CASRAGGLDEQFF; cdr3_nt: TGTGCCAGCAGGGCAGGAGGTTTGGATGAGCAGTTCTTC; v_call: TRBV6-5; j_call: TRBJ2-1; d_call: -; clone_size: -
cdr3_aa: CASSPDRAGSYEQYF; cdr3_nt: TGTGCCAGCTCACCCGACAGGGCTGGTTCCTACGAGCAGTACTTC; v_call: TRBV18; j_call: TRBJ2-7; d_call: TRBD1; clone_size: -
cdr3_aa: CASSGGQWSSYEQYF; cdr3_nt: TGTGCCAGCAGTGGCGGACAGTGGAGCTCCTACGAGCAGTACTTC; v_call: TRBV25-1; j_call: TRBJ2-7; d_call: -; clone_size: -
cdr3_aa: CAWTYRVNEQFF; cdr3_nt: TGTGCCTGGACCTACAGGGTAAATGAGCAGTTCTTC; v_call: TRBV30; j_call: TRBJ2-1; d_call: -; clone_size: few
cdr3_aa: CASRRDREQETQYF; cdr3_nt: TGTGCCAGCAGAAGGGACAGGGAACAAGAGACCCAGTACTTC; v_call: TRBV25-1; j_call: TRBJ2-5; d_call: TRBD1; clone_size: -
cdr3_aa: CASSQGLAGDQPSYEQYF; cdr3_nt: TGTGCCAGCAGCCAAGGTCTAGCGGGGGACCAGCCCTCCTACGAGCAGTACTTC; v_call: TRBV14; j_call: TRBJ2-7; d_call: TRBD2; clone_size: many
cdr3_aa: CSVVTGQGLHYGYTF; cdr3_nt: TGCAGCGTTGTAACGGGACAGGGCCTGCACTATGGCTACACCTTC; v_call: TRBV29-1; j_call: TRBJ1-2; d_call: TRBD1; clone_size: -
cdr3_aa: CASSVDNDNEQFF; cdr3_nt: TGCGCCAGCAGCGTGGACAATGACAATGAGCAGTTCTTC; v_call: TRBV5-1; j_call: TRBJ2-1; d_call: -; clone_size: -
cdr3_aa: CASSQVGQVRYEQYF; cdr3_nt: TGTGCCAGCAGCCAAGTCGGACAGGTACGATACGAGCAGTACTTC; v_call: TRBV16; j_call: TRBJ2-7; d_call: TRBD1; clone_size: -
cdr3_aa: CASSLLSLAADEQFF; cdr3_nt: TGTGCTAGCAGCTTACTCAGTCTGGCCGCCGATGAGCAGTTCTTC; v_call: TRBV7-7; j_call: TRBJ2-1; d_call: -; clone_size: once
cdr3_aa: CASSRQPIPPDTQYF; cdr3_nt: TGTGCCAGCAGTCGACAGCCGATACCCCCAGATACGCAGTATTTT; v_call: TRBV28; j_call: TRBJ2-3; d_call: -; clone_size: -
cdr3_aa: CASSPRTGGFYEQYF; cdr3_nt: TGTGCCAGCAGTCCCCGGACAGGGGGCTTTTACGAGCAGTACTTC; v_call: TRBV27; j_call: TRBJ2-7; d_call: TRBD1; clone_size: -
cdr3_aa: CASSPGGGTGANVLTF; cdr3_nt: TGCGCCAGCAGCCCGGGGGGGGGCACTGGGGCCAACGTCCTGACTTTC; v_call: TRBV4-3; j_call: TRBJ2-6; d_call: TRBD2; clone_size: many
cdr3_aa: CASSVAGGGGGDYGYTF; cdr3_nt: TGTGCCAGCAGCGTAGCGGGAGGGGGCGGGGGAGACTATGGCTACACCTTC; v_call: TRBV9; j_call: TRBJ1-2; d_call: TRBD1; clone_size: -
cdr3_aa: CASSVARGSGNTEAFF; cdr3_nt: TGTGCCAGCAGCGTAGCTCGCGGGAGTGGAAACACTGAAGCTTTCTTT; v_call: TRBV9; j_call: TRBJ1-1; d_call: -; clone_size: once
cdr3_aa: CASQQATNEKLFF; cdr3_nt: TGTGCCAGTCAACAGGCAACTAATGAAAAACTGTTTTTT; v_call: TRBV18; j_call: TRBJ1-4; d_call: -; clone_size: -
cdr3_aa: CASSLARGGAYEQYF; cdr3_nt: TGCGCCAGCAGCTTGGCTCGCGGGGGGGCCTACGAGCAGTACTTC; v_call: TRBV5-1; j_call: TRBJ2-7; d_call: TRBD2; clone_size: -
cdr3_aa: CASSSGQRTYEQYF; cdr3_nt: TGTGCCAGCAGTTCCGGACAGAGGACCTACGAGCAGTACTTC; v_call: TRBV6-6; j_call: TRBJ2-7; d_call: -; clone_size: once
cdr3_aa: CARASPFFGNQPQHF; cdr3_nt: TGTGCCAGAGCGAGCCCATTCTTCGGCAATCAGCCCCAGCATTTT; v_call: TRBV6-1; j_call: TRBJ1-5; d_call: -; clone_size: once
cdr3_aa: CSVGALGQNYEQYF; cdr3_nt: TGCAGCGTTGGGGCCCTGGGACAGAACTACGAGCAGTACTTC; v_call: TRBV29-1; j_call: TRBJ2-7; d_call: TRBD1; clone_size: once